This T cell receptor beta chain was captured in a study of blood T cells in healthy people across ages. Together with a sample-barcoded 5' primer, a J-beta primer mix was included in a second PCR lasting about 7 to 11 cycles. Each CDR3 protein is one row after TCRdb ran MiXCR on the 5' RACE reads. This table has over 700,000 distinct CDR3 sequences, approximately 25% appearing once. This CDR3 comprises 18 residues. The V and J ends lost 3 bases and 0 bases, in that order; junction bases with no gene match: 12. The germline V gene encodes CDR1 SGHRS and CDR2 YFSETQ. This sample also belongs to another study, concerning T cells of mothers and their children.

The sequence derives from a boy younger than 18 in good health. Sample: blood. This rearrangement joins TRBV5-1 to TRBJ1-3, with TRBD1 identical over 7 bases. CDR3 amino acids: CASSWKSRDSSSGNTIYF. CDR3 DNA sequence: TGCGCCAGCAGCTGGAAATCTCGGGACAGCAGCTCTGGAAACACCATATATTTT.